Here is one T cell receptor beta chain with its context. This sample is part of a study of PD-L1 blockade in urothelial cancer. Study at large: From 0 to 3 prior chemotherapy regimens had been given to the patients. Blood underwent analysis 3 weeks (second dose) and 6 weeks after treatment began. Specimens of blood held a median count of about 140,000 T cells.

The CDR3 is 15 amino acids. V was pared by 9 bases and J by 3 bases, with 20 bases between. The germline gives CDR1 MNHNS, CDR2 SASEGT. Using immunoSEQ multiplex PCR, the repertoire was profiled, and TCRdb retains in-frame clones only, with some absent. The data contain approximately 100,000 clones, about 90% of them seen just once; the ten biggest clones take up 0.92%. This chain links TRBV6-1 with TRBJ1-2, with D unclear. The receptor was isolated from a woman aged 80 or older with urothelial cancer. The input for sequencing was PBMCs, taken around atezolizumab (anti-PD-L1) treatment. The CDR3 DNA reads TGTGCCAGTGTGGGGTACCCGGAGGTTGACTATGGCTACACCTTC. It translates to CASVGYPEVDYGYTF.